The 9 T cell receptor beta chains below were found in one sample sequenced in a study of blood T cell repertoires in COVID-19 (TCRdb year 2020). Libraries were made using the immunoSEQ multiplex PCR assay. In its TCRdb copy, this immuneACCESS table keeps in-frame sequences only and misses some clones. Where compared with another copy, unresolved V genes explain less than half of these, and the others have no known cause. The sample table lists 150,000 or so clones, about 90% of them with a count of one. The top ten clonotypes cover roughly 0.51% of the sample. The source material was peripheral blood. These receptors came from a man aged 50 to 60 with acute or convalescent COVID-19.

The V call is TRBV27, the J call TRBJ2-7; 7 nucleotides agree with TRBD1. The germline V gene encodes CDR1 MNHEY and CDR2 SMNVEV (reference sequence). Losses at the gene ends were 2 bases for V and 3 bases for J; bases not matched to a gene: 7. CDR3 length: 15 amino acids. The CDR3 nucleotides read TGTGCCAGCAGTTTAAAAGGGGGCCCAGGCTACGAGCAGTACGTC. This gives the protein CASSLKGGPGYEQYV.

The rearrangement links TRBV5-1 to TRBJ2-2, with 11 positions matching TRBD1. The V gene's germline CDR1 is SGHRS and CDR2 YFSETQ. The CDR3 has 15 amino acids. The V and J ends lost 4 bases and 5 bases, in that order; junction bases with no gene match: 4. The DNA for the CDR3 is TGCGCCAGCAGCGAGGGGACAGGGGGAACCGGGGAGCTGTTTTTT. Its protein product is CASSEGTGGTGELFF. The full variable domain, completed using reference TRBV5-1 and TRBJ2-2, is KAGVTQTPRYLIKTRGQQVTLSCSPISGHRSVSWYQQTPGQGLQFLFEYFSETQRNKGNFPGRFSGRQFSNSRSEMNVSTLELGDSALYLCASSEGTGGTGELFFGEGSRLTVL.

This clone turned up a few times. This chain's CDR3 is CASRGASDFSEQYV. CDR3 in DNA: TGTGCCAGCAGGGGGGCATCGGACTTCAGCGAGCAGTACGTC. The V gene is TRBV6-5, the J gene TRBJ2-7; possibly TRBD1 for D (6 bases). The length of the CDR3 is 14 residues. Germline CDR1 and CDR2: MNHEY and SVGAGI. V lost 6 bases, J lost 6 bases, and 18 bases lay in between.

The chain recombines TRBV2 with TRBJ2-7; 10 bases map to TRBD1. Germline CDR1 reads SNHLY; CDR2 reads FYNNEI. V lost 4 bases and J lost 7; bases outside the gene matches: 7. The CDR3 loop spans 14 amino acids. The CDR3 loop is CASSGDRGLREQYF. The CDR3 DNA reads TGTGCCAGCAGTGGTGACAGGGGGCTAAGGGAGCAGTACTTC.

This clone was detected a few times. V usage is TRBV10-3 and J usage is TRBJ2-7; 11 nucleotides line up with TRBD2. Germline CDR1 ENHRY, CDR2 SYGVKD. V trimming: 3 bases; J trimming: 2 bases; junction bases outside the gene matches: 6. The CDR3 has 16 amino acids. CDR3 region: CAISEGGLAETYEQYV. The CDR3 nucleotides are TGTGCCATCAGTGAAGGGGGACTAGCGGAAACCTACGAGCAGTACGTC.

The chain joins TRBV10-3 to TRBJ2-7; 8 bases map to TRBD2. The V gene end was trimmed by 0 bases and the J gene end by 2 bases; junction bases not matched to a gene: 9. This CDR3 has 17 residues. Germline CDR1 is ENHRY and CDR2 is SYGVKD. The DNA of the CDR3 is TGTGCCATCAGTGAGTCGAATGGCGGGGGGACGCCCTACGAGCAGTACGTC. Its protein product is CAISESNGGGTPYEQYV.

V is TRBV5-1 and J is TRBJ2-5; 8 nucleotides match TRBD1. The CDR3 runs to 15 residues. V shed 3 bases, J shed 5 bases, and the junction held 9 bases outside the gene matches. Per germline, CDR1 SGHRS and CDR2 YFSETQ. CDR3 amino acids: CASSSGQGHDETQYF. The CDR3 nucleotides read TGCGCCAGCAGCTCCGGACAGGGCCACGATGAGACCCAGTACTTC.

The chain joins TRBV6-5 to TRBJ2-5; D possibly corresponds to TRBD1 (5 bases). Germline CDR1 is MNHEY and CDR2 is SVGAGI. Trimming removed 5 bases at V and 1 base at J, with 8 bases between. CDR3 length equals 13 residues. CDR3 nucleotides: TGTGCCAGCAGTAAGGGGATCCAAGAGACCCAGTACTTC. Its translation: CASSKGIQETQYF.

This chain joins TRBV11-2 and TRBJ1-1; D not certain. Germline V gene sequence: CDR1 SGHAT, CDR2 FQNNGV. V lost 0 bases and J lost 1, with 6 bases in between. This CDR3 is built from 14 residues. For the CDR3, the DNA is TGTGCCAGCAGCTTAGATTTCGGGAACACTGAAGCTTTCTTT. Amino acid sequence: CASSLDFGNTEAFF. The full variable domain, with the rest looked up from reference TRBV11-2 and TRBJ1-1, is EAGVAQSPRYKIIEKRQSVAFWCNPISGHATLYWYQQILGQGPKLLIQFQNNGVVDDSQLPKDRFSAERLKGVDSTLKIQPAKLEDSAVYLCASSLDFGNTEAFFGQGTRLTVV.